This T cell receptor beta chain was retrieved from a study of T cells in Graves' hyperthyroidism and ophthalmopathy. Amplified TCR beta CDR3 regions derived from RNA transcripts. During a first-round RT-PCR of the TCR CDR3, the HTBI primer set was used. TCRdb passed the multiplex PCR reads through MiXCR, listing each CDR3 protein once. The sample lists around 580,000 distinct CDR3 sequences; around 15% were seen once. Stability of Graves' hyperthyroidism was defined as absent ophthalmopathy progression within 18 months. For the diagnoses, clinical symptoms, serum thyroxine and TRAb, thyroid ultrasound and orbital computed tomography were used. This clonotype has at least ten counts. With 3 bases removed from V and 3 bases from J, the gap between germline ends came to 8 bases. The CDR3 length is 12 residues. Germline V gives CDR1 DFQATT, CDR2 SNEGSKA (reference sequence).

The source material was blood. V usage is TRBV20-1 and J usage is TRBJ2-5; D is unclear. The source of this sequence is a woman aged 18-29 years with Graves' hyperthyroidism. The CDR3 protein is CSARESKETQYF. CDR3 nucleotide sequence: TGCAGTGCTAGGGAATCGAAAGAGACCCAGTACTTC.